This paragraph covers one T cell receptor (beta chain) sequence. The target antigen is unknown. This CDR3 has 14 residues. V was trimmed by 6 bases and J by 4 bases, leaving 12 bases between them. Germline V gene lookup returns CDR1 SNHLY and CDR2 FYNNEI. PCR used 60 Vbeta primers and 13 Jbeta primers. Original methodology: Later work found around 85 million unique TCR beta chains, with approximately 12 million shared. Generated by immunoSEQ multiplex PCR, the TCRdb table keeps only in-frame clones and is missing some. That table gives V, J and clone size, and the DNA gave D and trimming. The sample consists of 130,000 or so clones, 70% to 85% of them appearing once. The sample originates from a study of cytomegalovirus exposure and HLA in healthy donors. As for the study in general: Unique TCRs from HLA-typed donors, 65 million to 85 million of them, were held in an early data release. Study-wide points: What was likely a sequencing artifact was a cluster of highly shared sequence variants.

The clonotype comes from a woman aged 35 to 49 in good health and CMV-seronegative. Sequencing input: PBMCs. The J gene is TRBJ2-2, the V gene TRBV2; D is perhaps TRBD1 (5 bases). The CDR3 sequence is CASRMTESTGELFF. In DNA form, the CDR3 reads TGTGCCAGCAGGATGACAGAATCCACCGGGGAGCTGTTTTTT.